This TCR beta chain was sequenced during a study of T cell responses to AZD1222 COVID-19 vaccine listed by TCRdb under 2021. Describing the broader study: TCR sequencing covered some 240 trial participants: 207 given two doses of AZD1222 and about 26 given two doses of MenACWY control vaccine. Trial participants were enrolled by age into 18-55, 56-69 and 70-plus year subgroups, with approximately 150, 30 and 60 TCR-sequenced participants respectively. Overall study outcomes, separate from this receptor: After two AZD1222 doses, spike-specific TCR breadth and depth were significantly higher than at day 0 and than in MenACWY recipients. Participants were mostly white British and included more females than males, and it was suggested by the authors that clonal diversity may have been underestimated. The 56-69-year group was small, and its depth increase did not reach significance, likely because of low power. Epitopes outside the regions mutated in the B.1.351 and B.1.1.7 variants were reportedly recognized by nearly half of the unique spike-specific TCRs. Because no samples from the day 14 peak response were available, repertoires could be characterized only after the peak T cell response. CD4 TCRs associated with the vaccine covered the entire spike protein, and the dominant responses were in regions 160-218 and 743-854. Conclusions about previously exposed vaccinees were limited because only five to seven AZD1222 recipients were SARS-CoV-2 seropositive at baseline.

The CDR3 regions of human TCRbeta chains were analyzed by immunosequencing. The published analysis was carried out like this. Repertoire TCRs were matched against a reference library of SARS-CoV-2-specific TCRs generated with the MIRA antigen-specificity platform. Breadth was defined as the fraction of unique TCRs that were SARS-CoV-2-associated. Depth was defined as the fraction of total T cells that were SARS-CoV-2-associated. Using the MIRA data, each spike-specific TCR was mapped to the spike region that the TCR reacts to and placed in a CD4 or CD8 class. Log10-transformed breadth and depth values were compared by one-way ANOVA with Sidak's multiple comparisons tests. What TCRdb holds here is the immuneACCESS table cut down to in-frame rearrangements. Part of the clones is not present; checked against another copy, under half of the missing clones reflect an unresolved V gene, and the others are unexplained. The V and J calls and clone size were taken over from that table, and D and trimming were inferred from the DNA. Within this sample are more than 150,000 clones, with over 80% of them counted one time only. The leading ten clones occupy 2.5% to 3% of the sample.

Trimming costs V 2 bases and J 4 bases, and their ends lie 18 bases apart. The CDR3, cysteine through phenylalanine, is 16 amino acids long. The read is trimmed to its CDR3 DNA, 48 bases read in frame from base 1. The germline V gene supplies CDR1 SGDLS and CDR2 YYNGEE. Reading the label with the study, this specimen's time point is: baseline before first vaccination. According to the study, the label for this sample's treatment or condition signals: meningococcal conjugate vaccine given as trial control. Samples from vaccinated people were obtained from the UK trials COV001 and COV002, which included a single-blind randomized controlled phase 2/3 trial of AZD1222 (ChAdOx1 nCoV-19) in healthy adults. For TCRbeta chain sequencing, PBMC samples were collected from trial participants at day 0 and at day 28 after the second dose. As for this clone: It has no known antigen specificity. Nothing much larger sits one base from this clone, and base qualities are not available.

The receptor comes from an adult in good health. Recombination joined TRBV9 with TRBJ1-2, and TRBD1 may be the D gene, going by 5 matching bases. The specimen was peripheral blood, collected on day 0 of MenACWY control vaccination. The CDR3 loop reads CASSVEAGTLLYGYTF. Read as DNA, the sequence is TGTGCCAGCAGCGTTGAGGCAGGGACTTTACTCTATGGCTACACCTTC.